What follows is one T cell receptor (beta chain) and its context. Repertoires were generated with immunoSEQ multiplex PCR, while TCRdb's copy carries only in-frame clones and drops some. The data show approximately 240,000 clones, approximately 81% seen once. The data were taken from a study of blood T cell repertoires in COVID-19. From germline, CDR1 is SGHRS and CDR2 YFSETQ. Trimming removed 4 bases from V and 1 base from J; junction bases left unmatched: 7. The CDR3 extends over 16 amino acids. The V gene is TRBV5-1, the J gene TRBJ2-3, with TRBD1 matching 9 bases. The receptor was isolated from a woman aged 55-69 years who had recovered from COVID-19. The sequenced sample consisted of peripheral blood. For the CDR3, the DNA is TGCGCCAGCAGCGCTGGACAGGGGAGGGGCACAGATACGCAGTATTTT. Translating gives CASSAGQGRGTDTQYF.